This TCR beta chain was sequenced in a study of blood T cell repertoires in COVID-19. Recruitment covered 20 to 25 US areas and drew participants whose ages spanned about 18 to 100 years. Produced via immunoSEQ multiplex PCR; TCRdb's table is partial and in-frame only. In the table there are over 350,000 clones, around nine tenths of which are singletons. Germline CDR1 reads SGHRS; CDR2 reads YFSETQ. Trimming cost V 0 bases and J 3 bases, with 18 bases left between them. This CDR3 is 17 amino acids long. Sequencing was performed on PBMCs or T cells enriched from blood (not recorded which). The TCR comes from a woman aged 45-60 years who had recovered from COVID-19. V gene TRBV5-1 combines with J gene TRBJ2-5; tentatively, D is TRBD2 (6 bases). CDR3 amino acids: CASSLDPASALKETQYF. DNA of the CDR3: TGCGCCAGCAGCTTGGATCCGGCTAGCGCCCTTAAAGAGACCCAGTACTTC.